Listed below are T cell receptor beta chains from one sample, sequenced in a study of T-cell memory formation after mild COVID-19. TCRdb analysed the 5' RACE reads with MiXCR anew, one entry per CDR3 protein. This sample has 170,000 or so distinct CDR3 sequences, with around 21% found just once. The specimen was PBMCs or a T cell subset sorted from them (not recorded which). These receptors all come from an adult woman who had mild COVID-19 (a few samples of this study predate the infection). Cell type and time point are not known. The CDR3 runs from the conserved cysteine through the conserved F or W. A D gene is named only where the DNA matches it firmly. For some rows the clone size is stated as once, few or many, or as a class when expanded; others skip it.

J: TRBJ2-1
D: TRBD2
V: TRBV6-2/TRBV6-3
size: NA
CDR3: CASSYGTNNEQFF
DNA: TGTGCCAGCAGTTACGGGACTAACAATGAGCAGTTCTTC

J: TRBJ1-1
D: NA
V: TRBV29-1
size: few
CDR3: CSVGEGPEAFF
DNA: TGCAGCGTTGGGGAGGGACCTGAAGCTTTCTTT

J: TRBJ2-1
D: NA
V: TRBV7-8
size: NA
CDR3: CASSPGWTGYNEQFF
DNA: TGTGCCAGCAGCCCCGGTTGGACTGGATACAATGAGCAGTTCTTC

J: TRBJ2-3
D: NA
V: TRBV5-1
size: few
CDR3: CASRKDSTDTQYF
DNA: TGCGCCAGCAGGAAGGACAGCACAGATACGCAGTATTTT

J: TRBJ2-1
D: TRBD2
V: TRBV4-1
size: NA
CDR3: CASSQVGGGQGEQFF
DNA: TGCGCCAGCAGCCAAGTCGGGGGGGGGCAAGGTGAGCAGTTCTTC

J: TRBJ2-7
D: NA
V: TRBV5-1
size: few
CDR3: CASSLVGGTPPHEQYF
DNA: TGCGCCAGCAGCTTGGTTGGTGGGACACCCCCTCACGAGCAGTACTTC

J: TRBJ2-7
D: TRBD1
V: TRBV5-1
size: many
CDR3: CASRGTGDEQYF
DNA: TGCGCCAGCAGGGGGACAGGGGACGAGCAGTACTTC

J: TRBJ2-1
D: TRBD2
V: TRBV7-9
size: few
CDR3: CASSVGLVTSNEQFF
DNA: TGTGCCAGCAGCGTCGGACTAGTCACCTCCAATGAGCAGTTCTTC

J: TRBJ2-5
D: NA
V: TRBV4-1
size: few
CDR3: CASSQGGGLGETQYF
DNA: TGCGCCAGCAGCCAAGGGGGGGGCTTGGGAGAGACCCAGTACTTC

J: TRBJ2-1
D: NA
V: TRBV11-1
size: few
CDR3: CASSSSGYNEQFF
DNA: TGTGCCAGCAGCTCGTCCGGCTACAATGAGCAGTTCTTC

J: TRBJ2-1
D: TRBD2
V: TRBV7-9
size: few
CDR3: CASSPHGTSGARHEQFF
DNA: TGTGCCAGCAGCCCCCACGGGACTAGCGGGGCCCGGCATGAGCAGTTCTTC

J: TRBJ2-3
D: NA
V: TRBV7-8
size: few
CDR3: CASSQTNPDTQYF
DNA: TGTGCCAGCAGCCAGACTAACCCCGATACGCAGTATTTT

J: TRBJ2-1
D: NA
V: TRBV6-1
size: NA
CDR3: CASSEDGNEQFF
DNA: TGTGCCAGCAGTGAGGACGGAAATGAGCAGTTCTTC

J: TRBJ2-6
D: TRBD2
V: TRBV5-1
size: NA
CDR3: CASSLVTGTTGSGANVLTF
DNA: TGCGCCAGCAGCTTGGTCACCGGGACTACAGGCTCTGGGGCCAACGTCCTGACTTTC

J: TRBJ2-1
D: NA
V: TRBV30
size: few
CDR3: CALEPERGNEQFF
DNA: TGTGCCTTGGAGCCCGAGCGCGGGAATGAGCAGTTCTTC

J: TRBJ2-7
D: TRBD1
V: TRBV12-3/TRBV12-4
size: few
CDR3: CASSSPGQGFGEQYF
DNA: TGTGCCAGCAGTTCGCCGGGACAGGGGTTTGGGGAGCAGTACTTC

J: TRBJ2-7
D: NA
V: TRBV19
size: NA
CDR3: CASSFELRLEQYF
DNA: TGTGCCAGTAGTTTCGAGCTCCGCCTTGAGCAGTACTTC

J: TRBJ2-1
D: NA
V: TRBV11-3
size: few
CDR3: CASSLDNEQFF
DNA: TGTGCCAGCAGCTTAGACAATGAGCAGTTCTTC

J: TRBJ2-2
D: NA
V: TRBV7-9
size: NA
CDR3: CASFGKWDTGELFF
DNA: TGTGCCAGCTTTGGGAAGTGGGACACCGGGGAGCTGTTTTTT

J: TRBJ1-1
D: NA
V: TRBV4-3
size: NA
CDR3: CASSQGVFAGANTEAFF
DNA: TGCGCCAGCAGCCAAGGGGTTTTTGCAGGCGCGAACACTGAAGCTTTCTTT

J: TRBJ1-1
D: NA
V: TRBV7-2
size: NA
CDR3: CASTFGFWDGTEAFF
DNA: TGTGCCAGCACCTTCGGGTTCTGGGACGGCACTGAAGCTTTCTTT

J: TRBJ1-2
D: TRBD1
V: TRBV20-1
size: few
CDR3: CSAKKGAGDYTF
DNA: TGCAGTGCTAAAAAGGGGGCCGGGGATTACACCTTC

J: TRBJ1-2
D: NA
V: TRBV18
size: NA
CDR3: CASSPPSTVFNYGYTF
DNA: TGTGCCAGCTCACCACCTAGCACAGTATTTAACTATGGCTACACCTTC

J: TRBJ2-1
D: NA
V: TRBV15
size: NA
CDR3: CATSRDRENQGGYNEQFF
DNA: TGTGCCACCAGCAGAGATCGCGAAAACCAGGGGGGGTACAATGAGCAGTTCTTC

J: TRBJ2-4
D: NA
V: TRBV20-1
size: NA
CDR3: CSARDVGSGIRYF
DNA: NA

J: TRBJ2-5
D: NA
V: TRBV29-1
size: NA
CDR3: CSVEEPDGEETQYF
DNA: TGCAGCGTTGAAGAACCGGACGGAGAAGAGACCCAGTACTTC

J: TRBJ1-5
D: TRBD1
V: TRBV9
size: many
CDR3: CASSVAGTVNQPQHF
DNA: TGTGCCAGCAGCGTCGCCGGGACAGTCAATCAGCCCCAGCATTTT

J: TRBJ1-5
D: NA
V: TRBV4-1
size: few
CDR3: CASSRERDQPQHF
DNA: TGCGCCAGCAGCCGGGAGAGAGATCAGCCCCAGCATTTT

J: TRBJ1-1
D: NA
V: TRBV5-1
size: NA
CDR3: CASGPEGGLNTEAFF
DNA: TGCGCCAGCGGACCTGAAGGGGGGTTGAACACTGAAGCTTTCTTT

J: TRBJ2-7
D: TRBD2
V: TRBV29-1
size: NA
CDR3: CSATSGNYEQYF
DNA: TGCAGCGCGACTAGCGGGAACTACGAGCAGTACTTC

J: TRBJ1-5
D: NA
V: TRBV7-2
size: few
CDR3: CASSFEWGNQPQHF
DNA: TGTGCCAGCAGCTTTGAATGGGGCAATCAGCCCCAGCATTTT

J: TRBJ2-1
D: NA
V: TRBV7-6
size: NA
CDR3: CASSPVEGNEQFF
DNA: TGTGCCAGCAGCCCCGTGGAGGGCAATGAGCAGTTCTTC

J: TRBJ2-1
D: TRBD2
V: TRBV7-2
size: NA
CDR3: CASSFPEPGLAGEREQFF
DNA: TGTGCCAGCAGCTTCCCCGAACCGGGACTAGCGGGAGAACGCGAGCAGTTCTTC

J: TRBJ2-3
D: NA
V: TRBV7-9
size: few
CDR3: CASSSIDYRLGTDTQYF
DNA: TGTGCCAGCAGCTCGATAGACTACAGACTTGGCACAGATACGCAGTATTTT